This T cell receptor (beta chain) was obtained from a study of early T cells in non-severe SARS-CoV-2 infection (TCRdb year 2021). Concerning the study at large: TCR sequencing used bulk RNA from unsorted whole blood, so alpha and beta chains could not be paired.

A case-control design nested within a healthcare worker cohort in London, UK, was used, with weekly nasopharyngeal swab PCR tests and blood sampling performed. Healthcare workers were enrolled in the week of the UK lockdown, from 23 to 31 March 2020, and were followed every week for up to roughly 16 weeks. V is reduced by 6 bases and J by 3 bases, leaving a spacing of 9 bases between them. Including cysteine and phenylalanine, the CDR3 has 13 amino acids. The kept DNA is CDR3 alone, 39 bases in frame from the first base. From a lookup of the germline V gene, CDR1 and CDR2 are SQVTM and ANQGSEA. The method behind the library was 5' RACE. Sequencing took place on a NextSeq 500. In the TCR library protocol, unique molecular identifiers were attached to individual cDNA molecules to correct for PCR bias and sequencing error. Both TCR alpha and beta chains were sequenced, and tight co-correlation was observed between alpha and beta sequence abundances in each sample. The original pipeline was this. V gene, J gene and CDR3 annotation of TCR sequences was performed with Decombinator V4. Expanded TCRs were defined as changing significantly between any two time points under a Poisson model with p below 0.0001. Abundances of TCRs were expressed as counts per million after normalisation to the total number of TCRs sequenced in each sample. MAIT TCRs were defined by TRAV1-2 paired with TRAJ12, TRAJ20 or TRAJ33, and iNKT TCRs by TRAV10 paired with TRAJ18. A search of VDJdb, accessed on 1 November 2021, was run for TCRs annotated to CMV, EBV and SARS-CoV-2, with TCRs annotated for multiple antigens excluded. TCRdb ran its own pipeline on the public reads, namely fastp trimming at Q25 and MiXCR clone calling, and kept in-frame beta chains. Entries that share a CDR3 protein sequence are merged under the most common genes and DNA. TCRdb, not the authors, supplied the V and J calls. The sample table lists 30,000 to 40,000 distinct CDR3 sequences, 4.5% to 7% of them with a count of one. The ten largest clones represent 3.5% to 4.5% of the sample.

This clonotype appeared many times. What this receptor recognizes is not known. No base qualities exist here, and no much larger clone lies one base off it. Paper-wide results and their limitations: VDJdb matching was skewed toward anti-spike CD8 responses and likely underestimated virus-specific expansions, missing private and CD4 specificities.

Recombination connected TRBV29-1 to TRBJ1-6; the D region possibly corresponds to TRBD1 (5 bases align). The clonotype was recovered from an adult who was a healthcare worker with PCR-confirmed SARS-CoV-2 infection or an uninfected control (not recorded which). Sequenced material: whole blood, taken at baseline. CDR3 protein: CSVGHGYNSPLHF. The nucleotides are TGCAGCGTCGGACACGGCTATAATTCACCCCTCCACTTT.